The 5 T cell receptor beta chains below come from one sample, sequenced in a study of STAT5B mutations in CD4+ large granular lymphocyte leukemia (dated by TCRdb to between 2020 and 2023). Library prep was done by the immunoSEQ multiplex PCR assay. The clones in this table, taken by TCRdb from immuneACCESS, are in-frame only. Not every clone is retained; where verified, under half of the shortfall comes from an unresolved V gene, and the cause of the rest is unknown. The sample records about 37,000 clones, approximately 67% of which are singletons. The ten largest make up 1.5% to 2% of the sample. Sequencing was done on a sample of CD4+ T cells from blood buffy coats. These receptors were collected from a human donor in good health.

This clone came up a few times. This chain links TRBV19 with TRBJ1-2; D ambiguous. The length of the CDR3 is 18 residues. V lost 3 bases, J lost 4 bases, and 24 bases lay in between. The germline gives CDR1 LNHDA, CDR2 SQIVND (reference sequence). For the CDR3, the DNA is TGTGCCAGTAGTATCCAAGCTACCCGGATTAAGGATGGCTATGGCTACACCTTC. Amino acids: CASSIQATRIKDGYGYTF.

V is TRBV6-1 and J is TRBJ1-4; no clear D. Germline values: CDR1 MNHNS, CDR2 SASEGT. The CDR3 is made up of 13 amino acids. Between the trimmed V and J ends, which lost 3 bases and 8 bases, there was a span of 10 bases. The CDR3 DNA reads as TGTGCCAGCAGTGATGCTTTGGAGGAAAAACTGTTTTTT. Its translation: CASSDALEEKLFF.

V gene TRBV18 combines with J gene TRBJ2-7; the match to TRBD2 covers 8 bases. The CDR3 contains 14 residues. The ends lost 3 bases at V and 7 bases at J; junction bases unmatched: 8. Germline CDR1 and CDR2: KGHSH and LQKENI. The CDR3 DNA reads TGTGCCAGCTCACCGTCGGGGGGGGAAGGTGAGCAGTACTTC. It codes for CASSPSGGEGEQYF.

The V call is TRBV28, the J call TRBJ2-5; a possible D gene is TRBD2 (7 bases). The V end was cut by 2 bases, the J end by 1 base, with 8 bases between. The CDR3 covers 14 residues. Germline CDR1 reads MDHEN; CDR2 reads SYDVKM. CDR3 in amino acids: CASSLGGAQETQYF. For the CDR3, the DNA is TGTGCCAGCAGTTTAGGGGGGGCCCAAGAGACCCAGTACTTC.

This chain joins TRBV6-5 and TRBJ1-5, with 7 bases lining up with TRBD1. V lost 7 bases to trimming and J lost 4 bases; unmatched junction nucleotides: 4. CDR3 length: 13 residues. Germline V gene lookup returns CDR1 MNHEY and CDR2 SVGAGI. CDR3 protein: CASNLGQNQPQHF. In DNA, the CDR3 is TGTGCCAGCAACCTGGGACAGAATCAGCCCCAGCATTTT.